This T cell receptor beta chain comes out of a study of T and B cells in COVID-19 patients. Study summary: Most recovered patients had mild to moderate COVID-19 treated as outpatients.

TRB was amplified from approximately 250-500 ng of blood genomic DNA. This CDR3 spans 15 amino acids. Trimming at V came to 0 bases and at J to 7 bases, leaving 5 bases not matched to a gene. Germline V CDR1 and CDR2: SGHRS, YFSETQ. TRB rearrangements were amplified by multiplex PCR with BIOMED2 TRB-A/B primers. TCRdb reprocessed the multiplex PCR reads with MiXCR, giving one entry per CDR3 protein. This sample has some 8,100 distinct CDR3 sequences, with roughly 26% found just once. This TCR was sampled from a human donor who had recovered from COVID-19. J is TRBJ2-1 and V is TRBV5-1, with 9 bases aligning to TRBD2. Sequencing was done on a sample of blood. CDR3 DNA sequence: TGCGCCAGCAGCTTGGGGCGGGGGGGCCTGAATGAGCAGTTCTTC. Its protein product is CASSLGRGGLNEQFF.